One sample yielded the 17 T cell receptor beta chains listed below, sequenced in a study of beta chain features in type 1 diabetes. Every isolated RNA sample was fully reverse transcribed, so sequencing captured expressed TCRB transcripts. Some clones are missing from TCRdb's copy, which holds only in-frame ones; the method was immunoSEQ multiplex PCR. The sample has about 150,000 clones, around 10% seen once. Sequencing input: central memory CD4+ T cells from blood. The source is a man between 18 and 29 years old in good health.

At least ten counts were recorded for this clone. The chain couples TRBV19 to TRBJ2-1; possible D gene TRBD1, 6 bases. This CDR3 contains 16 residues. Germline assignment: CDR1 LNHDA and CDR2 SQIVND (reference sequence). Deletions cut 2 bases from V and 2 bases from J, with 13 bases between. For the CDR3, the DNA is TGTGCCAGTAGTATAAGGACAGTCTACCCCTACAATGAGCAGTTCTTC. This sequence encodes CASSIRTVYPYNEQFF.

The chain employs TRBV10-3 and TRBJ2-7, with 7 bases matching TRBD2. CDR3 length equals 14 residues. In germline, CDR1 is ENHRY, CDR2 SYGVKD. The trim removed 7 bases at V and 3 bases at J, leaving 9 bases unmatched. CDR3 loop: CAINEREANYEQYF. The CDR3 DNA is TGTGCCATCAATGAACGGGAGGCAAACTACGAGCAGTACTTC.

V is TRBV28 and J is TRBJ2-1, with 12 bases that match TRBD1. Germline V gene data show CDR1 as MDHEN and CDR2 as SYDVKM. This CDR3 comprises 15 residues. Trimming cost V 5 bases and J 9 bases; bases outside gene matches: 8. CDR3 protein: CASSQPGQGAPEQFF. The CDR3 region has the DNA TGTGCCAGCAGTCAACCGGGACAGGGGGCGCCTGAGCAGTTCTTC.

The chain combines TRBV15 with TRBJ1-6; 8 nucleotides align to TRBD1. Germline assignment: CDR1 LNHNV and CDR2 YYDKDF (reference sequence). Losses at the gene ends were 3 bases for V and 13 bases for J; bases not matched to a gene: 8. This CDR3 spans 14 amino acids. The CDR3 sequence is CATSSGQGAIPLHF. As DNA, the CDR3 is TGTGCCACCAGCAGCGGACAGGGAGCAATTCCCCTCCACTTT. The entire variable domain, with the rest obtained from reference TRBV15 and TRBJ1-6, is as follows: DAMVIQNPRYQVTQFGKPVTLSCSQTLNHNVMYWYQQKSSQAPKLLFHYYDKDFNNEADTPDNFQSRRPNTSFCFLDIRSPGLGDTAMYLCATSSGQGAIPLHFGNGTRLTVT.

The genes are TRBV29-1 and TRBJ2-1, with 11 nucleotides matching TRBD1. V lost 3 bases to trimming and J lost 7 bases; unmatched junction nucleotides: 5. The CDR3 runs 14 residues. The germline V gene has CDR1 SQVTM and CDR2 ANQGSEA. CDR3 in DNA: TGCAGCGTTGAGCGGGACAGGGGGATGAATGAGCAGTTCTTC. This codes for CSVERDRGMNEQFF.

The V and J genes are TRBV7-9 and TRBJ2-2, with a possible D match to TRBD1 (5 bases). The CDR3 contains 12 residues. V shed 11 bases and J shed 7 bases, with 14 bases lying between them. Looked up from germline, CDR1 is SEHNR and CDR2 is FQNEAQ (reference sequence). This chain's CDR3 is CASKTASGELFF. As DNA, the CDR3 is TGTGCCTCCAAGACAGCTAGCGGGGAGCTGTTTTTT.

This clone turned up a few times. The chain employs TRBV28 and TRBJ2-4; D ambiguous. The V gene lost 5 bases and the J gene lost 1 base, with 9 bases spanning the gap. CDR3 length: 14 amino acids. Germline loops: CDR1 MDHEN, CDR2 SYDVKM. CDR3 DNA sequence: TGTGCCAGCAGTCGAACCGCTGCCAAAAACATTCAGTACTTC. It translates to CASSRTAAKNIQYF. The variable domain in full, completed from reference TRBV28 and TRBJ2-4, reads DVKVTQSSRYLVKRTGEKVFLECVQDMDHENMFWYRQDPGLGLRLIYFSYDVKMKEKGDIPEGYSVSREKKERFSLILESASTNQTSMYLCASSRTAAKNIQYFGAGTRLSVL.

This clone showed up just a few times. The rearrangement joins TRBV7-2 to TRBJ2-7; 10 nucleotides match TRBD1. The CDR3 has 18 residues. The trim removed 11 bases at V and 6 bases at J, leaving 25 bases unmatched. The germline V gene has CDR1 SGHTA and CDR2 FQGNSA. The CDR3 coding sequence is TGTGCCCTGGGGTCACGACAGGGGGCGCTTTTGCAGTGTTCCGAGCAGTACTTC. It yields the protein CALGSRQGALLQCSEQYF.

This clone appeared a few times. The genes are TRBV9 and TRBJ2-2; 10 bases line up with TRBD2. Germline V gene data show CDR1 as SGDLS and CDR2 as YYNGEE. This CDR3 comprises 16 residues. The V and J ends lost 1 base and 6 bases, in that order; junction bases with no gene match: 6. CDR3 residues: CASSVIAGGRPGELFF. CDR3 coding DNA: TGTGCCAGCAGCGTAATAGCGGGGGGACGGCCCGGGGAGCTGTTTTTT. Full variable domain (remainder filled in from reference TRBV9 and TRBJ2-2): DSGVTQTPKHLITATGQRVTLRCSPRSGDLSVYWYQQSLDQGLQFLIQYYNGEERAKGNILERFSAQQFPDLHSELNLSSLELGDSALYFCASSVIAGGRPGELFFGEGSRLTVL.

DNA for the CDR3: TGTGCCAGCAGCCCGAGCACAGGGCGCGGGGAGACCCAGTACTTC. It specifies CASSPSTGRGETQYF. V gene TRBV7-2 combines with J gene TRBJ2-5; TRBD1 might be the D (6 bases). The V end lost 5 bases, the J end lost 5 bases, and 18 bases lay between the germline ends. This CDR3 region has 15 residues. Germline V CDR1 and CDR2: SGHTA, FQGNSA.

The V and J genes are TRBV29-1 and TRBJ1-6; 9 positions agree with TRBD1. Per the germline V gene, CDR1 is SQVTM and CDR2 is ANQGSEA. The CDR3 length is 18 residues. The CDR3 protein is CRGEQGAGLHSYNSPLHF. In nucleotides, the CDR3 is TGCAGGGGTGAACAGGGGGCCGGCCTCCACTCCTATAATTCACCCCTCCACTTT.

This clone was seen only a few times. This sequence joins TRBV9 and TRBJ2-5; TRBD2 matches at 8 bases. CDR1 SGDLS and CDR2 YYNGEE come from the germline V gene. The CDR3 is made up of 14 amino acids. V was pared by 2 bases and J by 2 bases, with 2 bases of the junction left unmatched. CDR3 coding DNA: TGTGCCAGCAGCGTGACTAGCGCACAAGAGACCCAGTACTTC. Protein product: CASSVTSAQETQYF.

This clone appeared a few times. This chain uses TRBV7-7 with TRBJ2-2; maybe TRBD2 (6 bases). Germline V lookup: CDR1 SSHAT, CDR2 FNYEAQ (reference sequence). CDR3 length: 15 amino acids. This CDR3 is CASGLAVLNTGELFF. The DNA of the CDR3 is TGTGCTAGCGGTTTAGCGGTCCTTAACACCGGGGAGCTGTTTTTT.

In its sample, this clone was seen a few times. The chain couples TRBV5-1 to TRBJ2-7; D might be TRBD1 or TRBD2, each matching 5 bases. Looked up from germline, CDR1 is SGHRS and CDR2 is YFSETQ. This CDR3 is 14 amino acids long. V lost 3 bases and J lost 5, with 15 bases in between. The CDR3 here is CASSSGTPRDEQYF. As DNA, the CDR3 is TGCGCCAGCAGCTCGGGGACGCCTCGGGACGAGCAGTACTTC.

In regard to this clone: A much bigger clone sits one base away, suggesting this may be a read error. The chain joins TRBV29-1 to TRBJ2-6; either TRBD1 or TRBD2 may fit D (6 bases each). Germline CDR1 SQVTM, CDR2 ANQGSEA. V was cut by 7 bases and J by 2 bases, with 9 bases left in between. The CDR3 extends over 13 amino acids. CDR3 nucleotide sequence: TGCAGCGCAGGGGAGGCTGGGGCCAACGTCCTGACTTTC. Protein: CSAGEAGANVLTF.

In its sample, this clone was seen a few times. This rearrangement joins TRBV6-6 to TRBJ1-5; D unresolved. The CDR3 is 14 residues long. V was trimmed by 6 bases and J by 6 bases, leaving 15 bases between them. The V gene's germline CDR1 is MNHNY and CDR2 SVGAGI (reference sequence). The CDR3 reads CASSPAAGGQPQHF. CDR3 in DNA: TGTGCCAGCAGCCCGGCCGCGGGCGGTCAGCCCCAGCATTTT.

This clone was seen only a few times. V is TRBV4-3 and J is TRBJ2-5, with 7 bases lining up with TRBD1. Losses at the gene ends were 1 base for V and 5 bases for J; bases not matched to a gene: 4. The CDR3 is 14 residues long. The V gene's germline CDR1 is LGHNA and CDR2 YSLEER. The CDR3 nucleotides are TGCGCCAGCAGCCAAGCACAGGGGCGGGAGACCCAGTACTTC. Translating gives CASSQAQGRETQYF.